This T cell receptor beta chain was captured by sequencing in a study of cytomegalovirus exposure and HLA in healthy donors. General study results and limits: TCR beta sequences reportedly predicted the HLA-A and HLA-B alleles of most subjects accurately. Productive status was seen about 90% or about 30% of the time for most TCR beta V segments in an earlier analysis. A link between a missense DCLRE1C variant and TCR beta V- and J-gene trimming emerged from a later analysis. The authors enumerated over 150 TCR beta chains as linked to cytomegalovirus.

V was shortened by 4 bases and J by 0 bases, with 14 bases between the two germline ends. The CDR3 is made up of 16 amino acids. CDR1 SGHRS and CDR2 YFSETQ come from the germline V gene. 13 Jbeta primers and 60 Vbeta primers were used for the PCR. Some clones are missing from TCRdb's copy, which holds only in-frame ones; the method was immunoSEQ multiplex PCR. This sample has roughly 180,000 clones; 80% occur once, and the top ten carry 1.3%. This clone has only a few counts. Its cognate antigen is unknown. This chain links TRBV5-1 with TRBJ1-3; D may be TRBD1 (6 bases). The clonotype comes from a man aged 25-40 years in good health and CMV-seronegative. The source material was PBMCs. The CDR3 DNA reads TGCGCCAGCAGCCCAGACATGACAGGCTCTGGAAACACCATATATTTT. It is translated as CASSPDMTGSGNTIYF.